The rows below give T cell receptor beta chains drawn from one sample of a study of T cell repertoires in cytomegalovirus infection. TCRdb called the reads again in MiXCR, with one record for every CDR3 protein. The sample lists around 900,000 distinct CDR3 sequences, about 33% occurring once. These receptors' targets are unknown. Sequences were derived from cultured CD8+ T cells from PBMCs, sampled from culture after CMV antigen stimulation. The receptors derive from a human donor in good health (CMV status not recorded). Some clones in this sample may be carry-over from other donors' samples. Both conserved end residues are part of each CDR3. Each record gives: CDR3 DNA, CDR3 protein, D gene, J gene, V gene, clone size, CDR3 length. The D gene is left open where the match is weak. Clone size is given for some rows only: seen once, a few or many times, or a class if the clone is expanded.

DNA: TGTGCCAGCACCTTGGGCAGGGTTGCCACTGAAGCTTTCTTT
CDR3: CASTLGRVATEAFF
D: .
J: TRBJ1-1
V: TRBV5-5
size: .
length: 14

DNA: TGTGCCAGCAGCCCCTCATTCGTAGCTTTCTTT
CDR3: CASSPSFVAFF
D: .
J: TRBJ1-1
V: TRBV7-6
size: .
length: 11

DNA: TGTGCCAGCGCCCCCACCCATAGCACAGATACGCAGTATTTT
CDR3: CASAPTHSTDTQYF
D: .
J: TRBJ2-3
V: TRBV28
size: .
length: 14

DNA: TGTGCCAGCAGCTTATTAGGGGGGGGACATCAGCCCCAGCATTTT
CDR3: CASSLLGGGHQPQHF
D: .
J: TRBJ1-5
V: TRBV5-6
size: .
length: 15

DNA: TGCGCCAGCAGCCTTTACGCCGGGACAGTCTATGGCTACACCTTC
CDR3: CASSLYAGTVYGYTF
D: TRBD1
J: TRBJ1-2
V: TRBV4-1
size: .
length: 15

DNA: TGTGCCACCAGTGACCATGGACAGAAGGAGACCCAGTACTTC
CDR3: CATSDHGQKETQYF
D: .
J: TRBJ2-5
V: TRBV24-1
size: few
length: 14

DNA: TGTGCCAGCAGTAATCAGGGGGCTGTAAGAGAGACCCAGTACTTC
CDR3: CASSNQGAVRETQYF
D: TRBD1
J: TRBJ2-5
V: TRBV28
size: .
length: 15

DNA: TGTGCCAGCTCACCAGCGGGGGTGGAGTCCTACGAGCAGTACTTC
CDR3: CASSPAGVESYEQYF
D: TRBD2
J: TRBJ2-7
V: TRBV18
size: .
length: 15

DNA: TGCGCCAGCAGCTACGTTTCGGAGAACACTGAAGCTTTCTTT
CDR3: CASSYVSENTEAFF
D: .
J: TRBJ1-1
V: TRBV4-1
size: .
length: 14

DNA: TGTGCCAGCAGCCGGGACTATAATTCACCCCTCCACTTT
CDR3: CASSRDYNSPLHF
D: .
J: TRBJ1-6
V: TRBV7-2
size: many
length: 13

DNA: TGTGCCAGCAGTTACAAGACAGGGGGCGCGGAGGATGGCGAAAAACTGTTTTTT
CDR3: CASSYKTGGAEDGEKLFF
D: TRBD1
J: TRBJ1-4
V: TRBV6-6
size: few
length: 18

DNA: TGTGCTAGCAGCCGACAGTACAATCAGCCCCAGCATTTT
CDR3: CASSRQYNQPQHF
D: .
J: TRBJ1-5
V: TRBV7-7
size: few
length: 13

DNA: TGTGCCAGCAGTTTATACAGTGCTGGCGGGGGAAGCACAGATACGCAGTATTTT
CDR3: CASSLYSAGGGSTDTQYF
D: TRBD2
J: TRBJ2-3
V: TRBV28
size: .
length: 18

DNA: TGCAGCGTTGAAGATCTCTCGAGCTCCTACAATGAGCAGTTCTTC
CDR3: CSVEDLSSSYNEQFF
D: .
J: TRBJ2-1
V: TRBV29-1
size: few
length: 15

DNA: TGTGCCAGCAGGGCAACTAGCGGGGCTTACAATGAGCAGTTCTTC
CDR3: CASRATSGAYNEQFF
D: TRBD2
J: TRBJ2-1
V: TRBV12-3/TRBV12-4
size: .
length: 15

DNA: TGTGCCAGCAGTATGGGACAGCATAGCTCTGGGGCCAACGTCCTGACTTTC
CDR3: CASSMGQHSSGANVLTF
D: TRBD1
J: TRBJ2-6
V: TRBV27
size: few
length: 17

DNA: TGTGCCAGCAGTTTATCCGGGACACATTTACAAGAGACCCAGTACTTC
CDR3: CASSLSGTHLQETQYF
D: .
J: TRBJ2-5
V: TRBV27
size: .
length: 16

DNA: TGTGCCAGCAGAAATCCGGGACAGGGTAGCACCGGGGAGCTGTTTTTT
CDR3: CASRNPGQGSTGELFF
D: TRBD1
J: TRBJ2-2
V: TRBV7-9
size: .
length: 16

DNA: TGTGCCAGCAGTTTCGGAAATACGCAGTATTTT
CDR3: CASSFGNTQYF
D: .
J: TRBJ2-3
V: TRBV27
size: .
length: 11

DNA: TGCGCCAGCAGCCGGGGGGACAGGGATTTCAATGAGCAGTTCTTC
CDR3: CASSRGDRDFNEQFF
D: TRBD1
J: TRBJ2-1
V: TRBV4-3
size: .
length: 15

DNA: TGTGCCAGCACCTCGCTAGCGGGGGGACCCGCGAACACCGGGGAGCTGTTTTTT
CDR3: CASTSLAGGPANTGELFF
D: TRBD2
J: TRBJ2-2
V: TRBV6-5
size: many
length: 18

DNA: TGCGCCAGCAGCCAAGATCTGACCAGGGGCTACGAGCAGTACTTC
CDR3: CASSQDLTRGYEQYF
D: .
J: TRBJ2-7
V: TRBV4-1
size: .
length: 15

DNA: TGTGCCAGCAGGGGTTGGGACGGCGATGAAAAACTGTTTTTT
CDR3: CASRGWDGDEKLFF
D: .
J: TRBJ1-4
V: TRBV6-1
size: few
length: 14

DNA: TGTGCCAGCAGTTTCTCGCCCGGGACTAGCACAGATACGCAGTATTTT
CDR3: CASSFSPGTSTDTQYF
D: .
J: TRBJ2-3
V: TRBV7-9
size: few
length: 16

DNA: TGTGCCAGCACTCTTCGGGCGGGACAGGGGAACTATGGCTACACCTTC
CDR3: CASTLRAGQGNYGYTF
D: TRBD1
J: TRBJ1-2
V: TRBV12-3/TRBV12-4
size: .
length: 16

DNA: TGTGCCAGCAGTTCCCTAGGCCCTATAGATACGCAGTATTTT
CDR3: CASSSLGPIDTQYF
D: .
J: TRBJ2-3
V: TRBV12-3/TRBV12-4
size: many
length: 14

DNA: TGTGCCATCAGACCCCCCGGGACAGCAAACAATGAGCAGTTCTTC
CDR3: CAIRPPGTANNEQFF
D: TRBD1
J: TRBJ2-1
V: TRBV10-3
size: .
length: 15

DNA: TGCAGTGCTCGATACAATGAGCAGTTCTTC
CDR3: CSARYNEQFF
D: .
J: TRBJ2-1
V: TRBV20-1
size: .
length: 10

DNA: TGTGCCAGCAGTCCAGAGACAAGCGTAAAGGAGCAGTACTTC
CDR3: CASSPETSVKEQYF
D: .
J: TRBJ2-7
V: TRBV12-3/TRBV12-4
size: .
length: 14

DNA: TGTGCCAGCAGCTTAGCGAAGGGATACACTGAAGCTTTCTTT
CDR3: CASSLAKGYTEAFF
D: .
J: TRBJ1-1
V: TRBV7-6
size: many
length: 14

DNA: TGTGCCAGCAGCTTATTCGGCAGGGTAGGCGAAAAACTGTTTTTT
CDR3: CASSLFGRVGEKLFF
D: .
J: TRBJ1-4
V: TRBV7-9
size: .
length: 15

DNA: TGTGCCAGCGGTGACCTTTATCGGGACAGGAGGCAGGAGACCCAGTACTTC
CDR3: CASGDLYRDRRQETQYF
D: TRBD1
J: TRBJ2-5
V: TRBV6-8
size: .
length: 17

DNA: TGCGCCAGCAGGGAGGGGGACAGGGGGAACTACGAGCAGTACTTC
CDR3: CASREGDRGNYEQYF
D: TRBD1
J: TRBJ2-7
V: TRBV4-1
size: .
length: 15

DNA: TGTGCCAGCAGCACCGGGACAGGGGATGTCGGGGAGCTGTTTTTT
CDR3: CASSTGTGDVGELFF
D: TRBD1
J: TRBJ2-2
V: TRBV7-2
size: many
length: 15

DNA: TGTGCCAGCAGCTCCACTAGCCTCAGGGGACCAGGGAACACTGAAGCTTTCTTT
CDR3: CASSSTSLRGPGNTEAFF
D: .
J: TRBJ1-1
V: TRBV7-9
size: many
length: 18

DNA: TGTGCCAGCAGCTTGGAGGGCAGGGCTTACAATGAGCAGTTCTTC
CDR3: CASSLEGRAYNEQFF
D: .
J: TRBJ2-1
V: TRBV7-6
size: few
length: 15

DNA: TGCGCCAGCAGCTCCAGGGGGCCCACCTACGAGCAGTACTTC
CDR3: CASSSRGPTYEQYF
D: TRBD1
J: TRBJ2-7
V: TRBV5-1
size: .
length: 14

DNA: TGTGCCAGCAGTGAACAGGCTAGCGGGGGACTCAACCGAGAGACCCAGTACTTC
CDR3: CASSEQASGGLNRETQYF
D: TRBD2
J: TRBJ2-5
V: TRBV6-1
size: .
length: 18

DNA: TGCAGCGCTGAAGGGTCAGGGGTGGTCGGGGAGCTGTTTTTT
CDR3: CSAEGSGVVGELFF
D: .
J: TRBJ2-2
V: TRBV29-1
size: .
length: 14

DNA: TGTGCCAGCAGCCCCTTCGACGACAGGGTTCGGTACATTCAGTACTTC
CDR3: CASSPFDDRVRYIQYF
D: TRBD1
J: TRBJ2-4
V: TRBV7-9
size: few
length: 16

DNA: TGTGCCAGCAACCAAGTCACCGGGGACAGCAGCTCCTACGAGCAGTACTTC
CDR3: CASNQVTGDSSSYEQYF
D: TRBD1
J: TRBJ2-7
V: TRBV4-2
size: .
length: 17

DNA: TGTGCCAGCAGCCCTCTCGCCAAATATGGCTACACCTTC
CDR3: CASSPLAKYGYTF
D: .
J: TRBJ1-2
V: TRBV14
size: few
length: 13

DNA: TGTGCCAGCAGTTTAGCGAAAGGACTAGCGGGGGGGCACTACGAGCAGTACTTC
CDR3: CASSLAKGLAGGHYEQYF
D: TRBD2
J: TRBJ2-7
V: TRBV12-3/TRBV12-4
size: many
length: 18

DNA: TGTGCCAGCAGTGGGACAGTGAGCAATCAGCCCCAGCATTTT
CDR3: CASSGTVSNQPQHF
D: TRBD1
J: TRBJ1-5
V: TRBV28
size: .
length: 14

DNA: TGTGCCAGCAGCCCGAAAGGGGGATATGGCTACACCTTC
CDR3: CASSPKGGYGYTF
D: .
J: TRBJ1-2
V: TRBV13
size: few
length: 13

DNA: TGTGCCAGTAGTATATTCCCAGGACCCCAAGAGACCCAGTACTTC
CDR3: CASSIFPGPQETQYF
D: .
J: TRBJ2-5
V: TRBV19
size: few
length: 15

DNA: TGTGCCAGCAGTGAAACCTTATGGACAGGGGCCGTGACAGATACGCAGTATTTT
CDR3: CASSETLWTGAVTDTQYF
D: TRBD1
J: TRBJ2-3
V: TRBV6-1
size: few
length: 18

DNA: TGTGCCAGTCGAGGACAGAATCTTTACAATGAGCAGTTCTTC
CDR3: CASRGQNLYNEQFF
D: .
J: TRBJ2-1
V: TRBV19
size: .
length: 14

DNA: TGTGCCAGCAGCTTAGTGGCAGACACCGGGGAGCTGTTTTTT
CDR3: CASSLVADTGELFF
D: .
J: TRBJ2-2
V: TRBV11-2
size: .
length: 14

DNA: TGTGCCAGCAAAAGGACAGGAGTTGAAGCTTTCTTT
CDR3: CASKRTGVEAFF
D: TRBD1
J: TRBJ1-1
V: TRBV6-5
size: .
length: 12

DNA: TGTGCCAGCAGTCAGGGGTTTAGCTCCTACAATGAGCAGTTCTTC
CDR3: CASSQGFSSYNEQFF
D: .
J: TRBJ2-1
V: TRBV6-5
size: few
length: 15

DNA: TGCGCCAGCAGCCAAGCGAGGGGACAAACGGAGACCCAGTACTTC
CDR3: CASSQARGQTETQYF
D: .
J: TRBJ2-5
V: TRBV4-3
size: .
length: 15